This T cell receptor (beta chain) was sequenced during a study of radiotherapy plus CTLA-4 blockade in lung cancer. V gave up 7 bases and J gave up 3 bases; unmatched junction bases: 1. CDR3 length: 12 residues. Germline assignment: CDR1 SNHLY and CDR2 FYNNEI. Sequencing was performed with immunoSEQ multiplex PCR; in TCRdb, only in-frame clones are kept and a portion is missing. Here the sample spans 40,000 or so clones, roughly 65% being singletons. Sequencing was performed on peripheral blood, taken from a patient treated with radiotherapy plus ipilimumab. The TCR originated in a human donor with non-small cell lung cancer who had a partial response to radiotherapy plus ipilimumab. The genes are TRBV2 and TRBJ2-5; 8 positions match TRBD1. This CDR3 reads CASKTGEETQYF. CDR3 DNA sequence: TGTGCCAGCAAGACAGGGGAAGAGACCCAGTACTTC. The variable domain in full, with the rest retrieved from reference TRBV2 and TRBJ2-5, is EPEVTQTPSHQVTQMGQEVILRCVPISNHLYFYWYRQILGQKVEFLVSFYNNEISEKSEIFDDQFSVERPDGSNFTLKIRSTKLEDSAMYFCASKTGEETQYFGPGTRLLVL.